Below, 8 T cell receptor beta chains from the same sample are listed, as sequenced in a study of regulatory T cells in long-lasting Graves disease (dated by TCRdb to the early 2020s). Libraries came from multiplex PCR. The sequencing machine was an Illumina HiSeq 4000. iRepertoire HTBI primers and Arm-PCR amplification of CDR3 regions were used to construct TCR beta libraries. In TCRdb, the public reads were trimmed at Q25 with fastp and aligned with MiXCR, with productive beta chains retained. Identical CDR3 protein sequences are pooled into one entry, listed with their most common genes and DNA. This sample has 450,000 to 600,000 distinct CDR3 sequences in its table, and roughly 16% of those were observed once. 10% to 15% of the sample rests with the top ten. In the paper's terms, the time point label means: newly diagnosed GD, antithyroid drugs for less than 3 months. For both TCR sequencing and RNA sequencing, RNA was extracted from PBMCs using TRIzol.

This same sample was also taken into another study, of T cells in Graves' hyperthyroidism and ophthalmopathy.

The sample consisted of peripheral blood mononuclear cells (PBMCs), taken at new diagnosis, from a patient treated with antithyroid drugs. These receptors were obtained from a man aged 35 to 55 with Graves disease. Donor details come from another sample of the same person, matched by shared clones.

This clonotype appeared many times. This chain links TRBV12-3 or TRBV12-4 with TRBJ1-6; 12 bases match TRBD1. V shed 2 bases, J shed 9 bases, and the junction held 5 bases outside the gene matches. This CDR3 is built from 16 residues. The CDR3 protein is CASSLTGQGAGSPLHF. The CDR3 nucleotides are TGTGCCAGCAGTTTAACGGGACAGGGGGCCGGTTCACCCCTCCACTTT.

This clonotype was observed many times. The chain is built from TRBV7-2 and TRBJ2-5; TRBD1 matches at 10 bases. After removal of 3 bases from V and 5 bases from J, the junction contained 3 bases not matched to a gene. Germline V gene sequence: CDR1 SGHTA, CDR2 FQGNSA. This CDR3 spans 14 amino acids. The CDR3 coding sequence is TGTGCCAGCAGCTTTGACAGGGGGCAGGAGACCCAGTACTTC. Its protein product is CASSFDRGQETQYF. The full variable domain, completed using reference TRBV7-2 and TRBJ2-5, is GAGVSQSPSNKVTEKGKDVELRCDPISGHTALYWYRQSLGQGLEFLIYFQGNSAPDKSGLPSDRFSAERTGGSVSTLTIQRTQQEDSAVYLCASSFDRGQETQYFGPGTRLLVL.

This clonotype came up many times. CDR3 nucleotides: TGTGCCTACCGGGACAGCATAGCCAAAAACATTCAGTACTTC. It yields the protein CAYRDSIAKNIQYF. The chain recombines TRBV30 with TRBJ2-4; 7 bases agree with TRBD1. Germline V lookup: CDR1 GTSNPN, CDR2 SVGIG (reference sequence). V shed 7 bases and J 0 bases; nucleotides not matched to a gene: 6. This CDR3 is 14 amino acids long.

This clonotype was observed many times. This chain connects TRBV7-2 to TRBJ2-3, with 9 positions matching TRBD1. The CDR3 is 14 residues long. Germline-derived CDR1 and CDR2 are SGHTA and FQGNSA. V lost 3 bases, J lost 6 bases, and 4 bases stayed unmatched. DNA of the CDR3: TGTGCCAGCAGCTTCGACAGGGGGTCCGATACGCAGTATTTT. This codes for CASSFDRGSDTQYF.

About this clonotype itself: This likely traces to a read error, being one base from a far larger clone. The chain joins TRBV11-1 to TRBJ2-7, with 11 bases matching TRBD2. In germline, CDR1 is SGHAT, CDR2 FQDESV (reference sequence). The CDR3 runs to 15 residues. J gave up 7 bases and V 5 bases, and 10 bases lay outside the gene matches. The DNA of the CDR3 is TGTGCCAGCAGCGCCGGGACTAGCGGCTACAATGAGCAGTACTTC. It translates to CASSAGTSGYNEQYF.

This clonotype was seen repeatedly, ten times or more. The J gene is TRBJ2-3, the V gene TRBV20-1; TRBD2 is a possible D gene (6 bases). The CDR3 runs to 13 residues. CDR1 DFQATT and CDR2 SNEGSKA come from the germline V gene (reference sequence). Trimming stripped 5 bases from V and 5 bases from J, with 14 bases between. For the CDR3, the DNA is TGCAGTGCTCCTCAGGAGGGAAGAGATACGCAGTATTTT. Protein product: CSAPQEGRDTQYF.

This clonotype was found a few times. V usage is TRBV7-9 and J usage is TRBJ1-1; perhaps TRBD1 as D (6 bases). Germline V CDR1 and CDR2: SEHNR, FQNEAQ (reference sequence). The V and J ends lost 0 bases and 11 bases respectively, with 10 bases between them. The CDR3 is 12 residues long. The CDR3: CASSLAGAPAFF. The CDR3 DNA is TGTGCCAGCAGCTTAGCGGGGGCCCCTGCTTTCTTT.

This clonotype was observed at least ten times. The V call is TRBV7-9, the J call TRBJ2-1; TRBD1 or TRBD2 may be the D gene (5 bases each). Germline values: CDR1 SEHNR, CDR2 FQNEAQ (reference sequence). The length of the CDR3 is 13 residues. V was shortened by 1 base and J by 8 bases, with 9 bases between the two germline ends. The CDR3 spells CASSLVGDHEQFF. The CDR3 coding sequence is TGTGCCAGCAGCTTAGTTGGGGACCATGAGCAGTTCTTC.